The present T cell receptor beta chain was sequenced within a study of blood T cell repertoires in COVID-19 (dated by TCRdb to 2019 to 2021). About the study as a whole: Collaborator samples came from the United States, Italy and Spain and covered acute and convalescent phases of COVID-19. A freely available public database, intended as a resource for researchers studying the immune response to SARS-CoV-2, is where the repertoires were released. Where available, HLA class I and class II types were taken from metadata supplied by the sample provider and were not determined by assay-based typing. Subjects who had been exposed to COVID-19, were actively infected with it, or had recovered from it provided the deeply sampled blood TCRbeta repertoires that made up the dataset. The samples were drawn from two sources: the first 160 participants of the ongoing ImmuneRACE study, and 1,200 or so subjects contributed by 6 global collaborators. The prospective study material was composed of cDNA or gDNA derived from T cells, B-cell-depleted T cells, or PBMCs. Sample metadata almost always included a de-identified subject ID, COVID-19 status, age in years and sex. The investigation overall reported the following: How much clinical and demographic metadata was included differed by source and by participant, and the metadata was provided uncurated.

TCRbeta CDR3 regions were amplified from genomic DNA by means of the immunoSEQ Assay, a bias-controlled multiplex PCR. Turning to the authors' computational methods: Nucleated cell counts per sample were estimated from amplification of reference gene primers within the assay. To quantify the absolute abundance of each unique TCRbeta CDR3 rearrangement, sequence reads were collapsed and filtered. For each sample, productive Simpson clonality was calculated by taking the square root of Simpson's diversity index across productive rearrangements. TCRdb limited this immuneACCESS table to in-frame rearrangements with V and J called. A share of clones is missing; checked studies link under half to unresolved V genes, and the rest is unexplained. V, J and clone size are taken as reported in that table, and D and trimming were inferred from the DNA itself. For this sample there are about 190,000 clones; 90% appear just once. In total, the top ten clones hold less than 0.7% of the sample.

The CDR3 contains 14 residues, cysteine and phenylalanine counted. The retained sequence is limited to the CDR3, 42 bases, with the frame set at the first base. Based on the germline V gene, the CDR1 and CDR2 sequences are SNHLY and FYNNEI. V sheds 6 bases and J sheds 8 bases, leaving 19 bases between their ends. A remark on this clone: The antigen it binds to is not known. No per-base quality is available; no much larger clone lies one base away.

Each collaborating institution followed its own protocols to collect whole blood in K2EDTA tubes. For TCRbeta analysis, collaborators shipped samples as frozen whole blood, isolated PBMCs, or DNA extracted from either of those sample types. The sequence is built from TRBV2 and TRBJ1-2; perhaps TRBD1 is the D gene, with 6 bases matching. Input material: peripheral blood. The receptor was isolated from a man aged 50 or older with acute or convalescent COVID-19. The encoded CDR3 is CASSGDRSGLGYTF. The nucleotide sequence is TGTGCCAGCAGCGGCGACAGGTCCGGTTTAGGCTACACCTTC.